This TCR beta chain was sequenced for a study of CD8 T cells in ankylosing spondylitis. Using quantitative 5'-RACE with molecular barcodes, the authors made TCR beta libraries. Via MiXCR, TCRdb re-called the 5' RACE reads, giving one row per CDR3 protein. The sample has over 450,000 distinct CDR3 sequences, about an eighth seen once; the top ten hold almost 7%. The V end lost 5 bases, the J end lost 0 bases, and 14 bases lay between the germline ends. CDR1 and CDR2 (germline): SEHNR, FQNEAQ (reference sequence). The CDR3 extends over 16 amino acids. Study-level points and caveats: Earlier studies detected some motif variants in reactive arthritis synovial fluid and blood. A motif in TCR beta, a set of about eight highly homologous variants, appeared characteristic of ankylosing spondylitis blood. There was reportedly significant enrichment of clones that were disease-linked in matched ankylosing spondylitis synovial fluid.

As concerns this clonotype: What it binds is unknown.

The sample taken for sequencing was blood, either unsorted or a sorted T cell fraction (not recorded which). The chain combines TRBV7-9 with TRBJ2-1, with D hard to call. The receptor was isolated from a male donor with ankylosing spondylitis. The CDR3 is CASSPSPPHSYNEQFF. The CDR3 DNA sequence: TGTGCCAGCAGCCCCTCCCCCCCCCACTCCTACAATGAGCAGTTCTTC.